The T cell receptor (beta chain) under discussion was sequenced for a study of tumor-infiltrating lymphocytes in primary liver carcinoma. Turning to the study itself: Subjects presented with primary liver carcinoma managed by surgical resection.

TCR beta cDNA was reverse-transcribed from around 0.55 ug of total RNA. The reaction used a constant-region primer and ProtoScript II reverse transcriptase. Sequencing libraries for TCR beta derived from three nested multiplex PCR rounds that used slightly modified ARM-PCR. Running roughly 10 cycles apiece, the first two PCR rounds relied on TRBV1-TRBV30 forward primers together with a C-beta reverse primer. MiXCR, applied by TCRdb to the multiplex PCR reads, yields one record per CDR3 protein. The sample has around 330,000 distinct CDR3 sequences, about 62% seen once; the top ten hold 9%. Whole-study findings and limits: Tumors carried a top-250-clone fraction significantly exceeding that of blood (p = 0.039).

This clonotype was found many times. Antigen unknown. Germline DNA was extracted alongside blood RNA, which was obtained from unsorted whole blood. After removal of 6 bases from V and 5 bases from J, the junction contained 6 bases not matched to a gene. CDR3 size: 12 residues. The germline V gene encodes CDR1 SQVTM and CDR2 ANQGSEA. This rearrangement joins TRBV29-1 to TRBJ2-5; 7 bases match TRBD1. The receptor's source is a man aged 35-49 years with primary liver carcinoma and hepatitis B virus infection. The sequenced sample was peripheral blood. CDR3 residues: CSVAQQGETQYF. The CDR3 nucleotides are TGCAGCGTGGCGCAACAGGGGGAGACCCAGTACTTC. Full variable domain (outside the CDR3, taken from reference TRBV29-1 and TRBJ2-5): SAVISQKPSRDICQRGTSLTIQCQVDSQVTMMFWYRQQPGQSLTLIATANQGSEATYESGFVIDKFPISRPNLTFSTLTVSNMSPEDSSIYLCSVAQQGETQYFGPGTRLLVL.